Listed here are 18 T cell receptor beta chains from one sample, sequenced in a study of CD8 T cells in Susac syndrome. An input of about 0.45 to 1 ug of RNA was subjected to reverse transcription using random hexamers. A single record per CDR3 protein comes from TCRdb applying MiXCR to the immunoSEQ multiplex PCR reads. The table shows tens of thousands of distinct CDR3 sequences, with about 95% occurring only once. Sequences were obtained from CD4+ T cells from PBMCs. The receptors shown here come from a human donor with Susac syndrome.

V gene TRBV9 combines with J gene TRBJ1-3; 7 bases align to TRBD1. Germline V gives CDR1 SGDLS, CDR2 YYNGEE. The V gene end was trimmed by 4 bases and the J gene end by 1 base; junction bases not matched to a gene: 8. The CDR3 sequence is 16 residues long. The CDR3 sequence: CASSPHSQGSGNTIYF. The CDR3 DNA is TGTGCCAGCAGCCCCCATTCACAGGGGTCTGGAAACACCATATATTTT.

This clonotype has a single count. The gene calls are TRBV14 and TRBJ2-1; TRBD2 is a possible D gene (5 bases). This CDR3 is built from 15 residues. V was trimmed by 5 bases and J by 7 bases, leaving 18 bases between them. CDR1 is SGHDN, CDR2 FVKESK, per germline. CDR3 region: CASSALGHPGNEQFF. CDR3 nucleotides: TGTGCCAGCAGCGCTCTAGGTCACCCGGGGAATGAGCAGTTCTTC.

This clonotype showed up just once. The chain is built from TRBV29-1 and TRBJ1-1, with a tentative D call TRBD1 (5 bases). CDR1 is SQVTM, CDR2 ANQGSEA, per germline. V dropped 7 bases and J dropped 1 base, with 16 bases sitting between them. This CDR3 region has 14 residues. CDR3 in amino acids: CSATNRQGNTEAFF. CDR3 nucleotides: TGCAGCGCCACGAACCGGCAGGGGAACACTGAAGCTTTCTTT.

The CDR3 protein is CASSLSGQTSGANVLTF. DNA for the CDR3: TGCGCCAGCAGTTTATCGGGACAGACCTCTGGGGCCAACGTCCTGACTTTC. V is TRBV5-1 and J is TRBJ2-6, with TRBD1 matching 7 bases. The CDR3 sequence is 17 residues long. After removal of 5 bases from V and 0 bases from J, the junction contained 8 bases not matched to a gene. Germline V gene data show CDR1 as SGHRS and CDR2 as YFSETQ.

This chain uses TRBV29-1 with TRBJ1-2, with 10 nucleotides matching TRBD1. V shed 7 bases, J shed 3 bases, and the junction held 8 bases outside the gene matches. The CDR3 contains 14 residues. CDR1 and CDR2 (germline): SQVTM, ANQGSEA. The CDR3 DNA is TGCAGCGCCTTGACAGGGGGCGGTGACTATGGCTACACCTTC. Amino acid sequence: CSALTGGGDYGYTF.

The chain links TRBV5-1 to TRBJ2-2, with TRBD2 as a possible D gene (5 bases). V lost 3 bases and J 7 bases, leaving 13 bases between the germline ends. Germline V CDR1 and CDR2: SGHRS, YFSETQ. The CDR3 has 14 amino acids. CDR3 residues: CASSSQTMHGELFF. CDR3 coding DNA: TGCGCCAGCAGCTCGCAGACTATGCACGGGGAGCTGTTTTTT.

V usage is TRBV29-1 and J usage is TRBJ1-5, with 7 bases identical to TRBD1. CDR3 length: 13 residues. V lost 4 bases to trimming and J lost 4 bases; unmatched junction nucleotides: 4. Germline-derived CDR1 and CDR2 are SQVTM and ANQGSEA. The CDR3 sequence is CSVGGGQNQPQHF. The DNA of the CDR3 is TGCAGCGTTGGGGGGGGACAGAATCAGCCCCAGCATTTT.

The count of this clonotype is one. The chain has TRBV14 and TRBJ1-6; D not certain. The CDR3 is 14 amino acids. CDR1 is SGHDN and CDR2 is FVKESK in the germline V gene. The V gene lost 0 bases and the J gene lost 5 bases, with 5 bases spanning the gap. CDR3 loop: CASSQEINNSPLHF. The CDR3 DNA sequence: TGTGCCAGCAGCCAAGAAATTAATAATTCACCCCTCCACTTT. Full variable domain (rest looked up from reference TRBV14 and TRBJ1-6): EAGVTQFPSHSVIEKGQTVTLRCDPISGHDNLYWYRRVMGKEIKFLLHFVKESKQDESGMPNNRFLAERTGGTYSTLKVQPAELEDSGVYFCASSQEINNSPLHFGNGTRLTVT.

J is TRBJ2-3 and V is TRBV12-3 or TRBV12-4; D is ambiguous. The CDR3 sequence is 11 residues long. The V and J ends lost 4 bases and 6 bases respectively, with 5 bases between them. Here the CDR3 reads CASSYSDTQYF. The CDR3, as DNA: TGTGCCAGCAGTTACAGCGATACGCAGTATTTT.

The chain carries TRBV7-6 and TRBJ2-1; D is perhaps TRBD1 (5 bases). The V end was cut by 2 bases, the J end by 2 bases, with 10 bases between. This CDR3 is 15 amino acids long. Germline V gene data show CDR1 as SGHVS and CDR2 as FNYEAQ. CDR3 coding DNA: TGTGCCAGCAGCTTATTTACAGGACCCTACAATGAGCAGTTCTTC. This codes for CASSLFTGPYNEQFF. The full variable domain, in which reference TRBV7-6 and TRBJ2-1 provide the parts outside the CDR3, is GAGVSQSPRYKVTKRGQDVALRCDPISGHVSLYWYRQALGQGPEFLTYFNYEAQQDKSGLPNDRFSAERPEGSISTLTIQRTEQRDSAMYRCASSLFTGPYNEQFFGPGTRLTVL.

This clonotype was seen once. This chain joins TRBV5-1 and TRBJ2-2; 12 bases are shared with TRBD2. V shed 1 base, J shed 0 bases, and the junction held 16 bases outside the gene matches. The length of the CDR3 is 22 residues. Looked up from germline, CDR1 is SGHRS and CDR2 is YFSETQ. CDR3 loop: CASSLSRRRTSGDIANTGELFF. The CDR3 DNA sequence: TGCGCCAGCAGCTTGAGCCGGCGACGGACTAGCGGGGATATCGCGAACACCGGGGAGCTGTTTTTT.

V gene TRBV20-1 combines with J gene TRBJ1-1, with no clear D. The ends were cut back, 5 bases at V and 1 base at J, with 11 bases in the middle. CDR3 size: 13 residues. Germline V gives CDR1 DFQATT, CDR2 SNEGSKA (reference sequence). CDR3 loop: CSALVEGNTEAFF. In DNA form, the CDR3 reads TGCAGTGCTCTAGTCGAAGGGAACACTGAAGCTTTCTTT.

This clonotype came up once. The rearrangement joins TRBV20-1 to TRBJ2-7; the match to TRBD2 covers 8 bases. CDR1 is DFQATT and CDR2 is SNEGSKA in the germline V gene (reference sequence). The CDR3 consists of 13 residues. The CDR3 DNA follows: TGCAGCAACGGGGGGGCAGGGACCTACGAGCAGTACTTC. Translated, it gives CSNGGAGTYEQYF.

The J gene is TRBJ1-5, the V gene TRBV12-3 or TRBV12-4, with no clear D. Trimming cost V 7 bases and J 6 bases, with 7 bases left between them. The CDR3 runs 11 residues. The CDR3 DNA reads TGTGCCAGCAAATTGAGTCAGCCCCAGCATTTT. Translated: CASKLSQPQHF.

This chain links TRBV4-1 with TRBJ2-3; the match to TRBD2 covers 14 bases. J was trimmed by 6 bases and V by 3 bases; bases with no gene match: 2. From germline, CDR1 is MGHRA and CDR2 YSYEKL. This CDR3 is built from 15 residues. CDR3 residues: CASSHGTSGGDTQYF. As DNA, the CDR3 is TGCGCCAGCAGCCACGGGACTAGCGGGGGTGATACGCAGTATTTT.

This clonotype appeared once. The chain combines TRBV20-1 with TRBJ1-2; D not resolved. Germline V gives CDR1 DFQATT, CDR2 SNEGSKA (reference sequence). Trimming stripped 0 bases from V and 7 bases from J, with 21 bases between. The CDR3 is 16 residues long. The CDR3 protein is CSARDGRSTFKGGYTF. The CDR3 region has the DNA TGCAGTGCTAGAGATGGGAGGAGTACCTTTAAGGGTGGCTACACCTTC.

The chain couples TRBV30 to TRBJ1-5; 7 bases line up with TRBD1. V was clipped by 4 bases and J by 3 bases; unmatched bases: 3. CDR3 size: 13 residues. Germline V gives CDR1 GTSNPN, CDR2 SVGIG (reference sequence). The CDR3 nucleotides are TGTGCCTGGACAGGGGGGCCCAATCAGCCCCAGCATTTT. This translates into CAWTGGPNQPQHF.

The chain joins TRBV13 to TRBJ2-5; D might be TRBD2 (6 bases). CDR1 and CDR2 (germline): PRHDT, FYEKMQ (reference sequence). There are 16 residues in the CDR3. Trimming shortened V by 1 base and J by 5 bases, and 17 bases separated the two germline ends. The DNA for the CDR3 is TGTGCCAGCAGCTTAGCCCAGGCGGGGCCGGGGGAGACCCAGTACTTC. Encoded protein: CASSLAQAGPGETQYF.